These 15 T cell receptor beta chains were all obtained from the same sample, sequenced in a study of a mutant IDH1 vaccine in newly diagnosed glioma. Noted time point: baseline, week 1 (first vaccination visit). Treatment meaning: pre-vaccination baseline after standard-of-care therapy. Sequenced by immunoSEQ multiplex PCR; TCRdb stores in-frame clones only, minus some. The sample contains 55,000 to 70,000 clones, approximately 86% of which appear only once. Sequenced material: PBMCs, taken from a glioma patient treated with radiotherapy, temozolomide or both. The receptors derive from a man aged 30 to 45 with glioma.

The chain couples TRBV27 to TRBJ2-3; TRBD1 matches 8 bases. V trimming: 2 bases; J trimming: 2 bases; junction bases outside the gene matches: 9. The CDR3 totals 17 residues. Germline CDR1 and CDR2: MNHEY and SMNVEV (reference sequence). CDR3 DNA sequence: TGTGCCAGCAGTTTAACTTCGACAGGGGCCTTCACAGATACGCAGTATTTT. It codes for CASSLTSTGAFTDTQYF.

V gene TRBV9 combines with J gene TRBJ1-2; TRBD1 aligns across 7 bases. The V gene's germline CDR1 is SGDLS and CDR2 YYNGEE. This CDR3 region has 15 residues. V was clipped by 7 bases and J by 3 bases; unmatched bases: 12. The CDR3 DNA reads TGTGCCAGCGTGCGTGGGGGGACAGCCTACTATGGCTACACCTTC. Translation: CASVRGGTAYYGYTF.

V is TRBV29-1 and J is TRBJ2-5; D unresolved. The CDR3 runs 11 residues. Looked up from germline, CDR1 is SQVTM and CDR2 is ANQGSEA. Trimming pared 6 bases from V and 2 bases from J, leaving 7 bases between. CDR3 DNA sequence: TGCAGCGTGGCAAAACAAGAGACCCAGTACTTC. It codes for CSVAKQETQYF.

This chain uses TRBV10-3 with TRBJ1-2; weak D call: TRBD1 (6 bases). Trimming stripped 2 bases from V and 4 bases from J, with 14 bases between. This CDR3 spans 15 amino acids. Germline V CDR1 and CDR2: ENHRY, SYGVKD. DNA for the CDR3: TGTGCCATCAGTGAGGTGGGGGGCTTCGGCTATGGCTACACCTTC. It encodes CAISEVGGFGYGYTF.

This clone has only a few counts. This sequence joins TRBV10-3 and TRBJ1-1; D may be TRBD1 (5 bases). With 3 bases removed from V and 5 bases from J, the gap between germline ends came to 10 bases. CDR1 ENHRY and CDR2 SYGVKD come from the germline V gene. The CDR3 totals 13 residues. The CDR3 sequence is CAISESGLTEAFF. CDR3 nucleotides: TGTGCCATCAGTGAATCGGGGCTGACTGAAGCTTTCTTT.

The chain is built from TRBV6-5 and TRBJ1-5; D ambiguous. V lost 5 bases to trimming and J lost 6 bases, with 17 bases between them. Germline loops: CDR1 MNHEY, CDR2 SVGAGI. The CDR3 is 15 amino acids. The CDR3 DNA sequence: TGTGCCAGCAGTAGTACAGCGAGAGAGACTCAGCCCCAGCATTTT. Translated, it gives CASSSTARETQPQHF.

The V gene is TRBV19, the J gene TRBJ2-2, with D perhaps TRBD2 (7 bases). Trimming left V 7 bases short and J 1 base short, with 16 bases between. In germline, CDR1 is LNHDA, CDR2 SQIVND (reference sequence). There are 16 residues in the CDR3. DNA for the CDR3: TGTGCCAGTAATGGGGGGGGCGCCCGGAACACCGGGGAGCTGTTTTTT. This codes for CASNGGGARNTGELFF.

The chain links TRBV30 to TRBJ1-5, with D possibly matching TRBD1 (5 bases). V was shortened by 4 bases and J by 6 bases, with 19 bases between the two germline ends. CDR1 and CDR2 (germline): GTSNPN, SVGIG (reference sequence). This CDR3 has 15 amino acids. The CDR3 is CAWTPGPGGGQPQHF. The CDR3, as DNA: TGTGCCTGGACCCCAGGGCCCGGGGGGGGTCAGCCCCAGCATTTT.

The V gene is TRBV29-1, the J gene TRBJ2-1; the match to TRBD2 covers 12 bases. The germline V gene encodes CDR1 SQVTM and CDR2 ANQGSEA. The CDR3 extends over 18 amino acids. Losses at the gene ends were 0 bases for V and 9 bases for J; bases not matched to a gene: 15. CDR3 sequence: CSVEDTRAASGGDSEQFF. CDR3 DNA sequence: TGCAGCGTTGAAGATACGAGAGCGGCTAGCGGGGGGGATAGTGAGCAGTTCTTC.

The J gene is TRBJ2-5, the V gene TRBV10-2; D is uncertain. CDR1 and CDR2 from the germline V gene are WSHSY and SAAADI. The CDR3 spans 14 residues. Trimming removed 1 base from V and 1 base from J, with 7 bases in between. Here the CDR3 reads CASSELGVQETQYF. The CDR3 coding sequence is TGCGCCAGCAGTGAGTTAGGCGTCCAAGAGACCCAGTACTTC.

This chain joins TRBV10-2 and TRBJ1-1; maybe TRBD1 (5 bases). The CDR3 covers 16 residues. V shed 1 base and J shed 3 bases, with 15 bases lying between them. The germline V gene has CDR1 WSHSY and CDR2 SAAADI. The CDR3 is CASSEYGAGTDTEAFF. The CDR3 nucleotides read TGCGCCAGCAGTGAGTATGGGGCAGGGACGGACACTGAAGCTTTCTTT.

In its sample, this clone was seen once. The chain carries TRBV7-8 and TRBJ2-3; unclear D gene. Germline values: CDR1 SGHVS, CDR2 FQNEAQ. The CDR3 is made up of 14 amino acids. V lost 0 bases to trimming and J lost 1 base, with 5 bases between them. The CDR3 reads CASSLAQGTDTQYF. For the CDR3, the DNA is TGTGCCAGCAGCTTAGCTCAGGGCACAGATACGCAGTATTTT.

This sequence joins TRBV15 and TRBJ2-3; 9 bases are shared with TRBD2. Germline V gene lookup returns CDR1 LNHNV and CDR2 YYDKDF (reference sequence). Trimming took 3 bases from V and 3 from J; bases not matched to a gene: 10. The CDR3 runs to 17 residues. The CDR3 protein is CATSSNGRGGSTDTQYF. The CDR3 DNA follows: TGTGCCACCAGCAGTAATGGGCGGGGGGGCTCAACAGATACGCAGTATTTT.

This chain links TRBV5-8 with TRBJ1-3; TRBD1 matches at 11 bases. The length of the CDR3 is 16 residues. Trimming removed 4 bases from V and 1 base from J; junction bases left unmatched: 4. The germline gives CDR1 SGHTS, CDR2 YDEGEE. For the CDR3, the DNA is TGTGCCAGCAGCGGACAGGGGGCTTTATCTGGAAACACCATATATTTT. The encoded protein is CASSGQGALSGNTIYF.

The chain employs TRBV10-1 and TRBJ2-7; 7 bases align to TRBD1. The CDR3 consists of 13 residues. J was trimmed by 2 bases and V by 6 bases; bases with no gene match: 4. Germline assignment: CDR1 WNHNN and CDR2 SYGVQD (reference sequence). The CDR3 DNA sequence: TGCGCCAGCAGCGGGGACAGAGCCTACGAGCAGTACTTC. Encoded protein: CASSGDRAYEQYF.